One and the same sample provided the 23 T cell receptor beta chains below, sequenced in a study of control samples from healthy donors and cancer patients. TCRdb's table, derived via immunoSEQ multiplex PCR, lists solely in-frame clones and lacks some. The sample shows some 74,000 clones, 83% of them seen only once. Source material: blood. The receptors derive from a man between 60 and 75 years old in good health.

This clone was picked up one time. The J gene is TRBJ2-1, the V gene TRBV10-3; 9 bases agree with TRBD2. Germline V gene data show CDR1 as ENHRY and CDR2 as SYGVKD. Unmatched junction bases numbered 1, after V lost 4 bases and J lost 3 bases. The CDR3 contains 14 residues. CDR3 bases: TGTGCCATCAGTGGACTAGCGGACTACAATGAGCAGTTCTTC. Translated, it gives CAISGLADYNEQFF.

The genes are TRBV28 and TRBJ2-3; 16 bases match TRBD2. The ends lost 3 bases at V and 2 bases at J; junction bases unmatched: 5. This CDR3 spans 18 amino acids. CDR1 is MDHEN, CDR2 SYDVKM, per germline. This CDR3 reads CASSFAGLAGGNTDTQYF. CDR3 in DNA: TGTGCCAGCAGTTTTGCGGGACTAGCGGGAGGGAACACAGATACGCAGTATTTT.

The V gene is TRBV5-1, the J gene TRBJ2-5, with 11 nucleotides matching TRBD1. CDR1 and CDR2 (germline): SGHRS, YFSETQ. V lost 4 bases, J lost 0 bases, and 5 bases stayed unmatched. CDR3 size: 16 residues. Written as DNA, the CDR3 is TGCGCCAGCAGCCTGTCGGGACAGGGGGACCAAGAGACCCAGTACTTC. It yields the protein CASSLSGQGDQETQYF.

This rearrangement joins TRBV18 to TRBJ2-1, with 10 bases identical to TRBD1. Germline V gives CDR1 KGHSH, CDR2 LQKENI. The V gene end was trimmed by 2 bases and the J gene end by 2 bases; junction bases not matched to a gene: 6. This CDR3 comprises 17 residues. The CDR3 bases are TGTGCCAGCTCACCAGGGGGACAGGGGCTTACCTACAATGAGCAGTTCTTC. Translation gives CASSPGGQGLTYNEQFF.

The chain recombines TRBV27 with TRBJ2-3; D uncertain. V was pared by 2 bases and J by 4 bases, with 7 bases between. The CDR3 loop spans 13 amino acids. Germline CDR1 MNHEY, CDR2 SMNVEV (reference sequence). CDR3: CASSLVESDTQYF. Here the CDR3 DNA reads TGTGCCAGCAGTTTAGTGGAGTCAGATACGCAGTATTTT.

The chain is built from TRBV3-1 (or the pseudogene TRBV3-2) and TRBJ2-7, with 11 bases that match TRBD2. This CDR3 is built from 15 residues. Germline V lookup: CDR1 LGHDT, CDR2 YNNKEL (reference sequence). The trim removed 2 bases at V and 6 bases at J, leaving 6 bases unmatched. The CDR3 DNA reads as TGTGCCAGCAGCCAATACCTAGCGGGAGGCTCCGAGCAGTACTTC. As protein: CASSQYLAGGSEQYF.

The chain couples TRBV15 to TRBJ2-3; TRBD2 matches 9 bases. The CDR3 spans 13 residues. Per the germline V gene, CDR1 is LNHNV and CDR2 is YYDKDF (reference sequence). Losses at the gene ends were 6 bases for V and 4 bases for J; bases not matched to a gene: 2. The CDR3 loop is CATSGLASDTQYF. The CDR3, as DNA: TGTGCCACCAGTGGACTAGCGTCAGATACGCAGTATTTT.

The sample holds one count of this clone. The CDR3 here is CASTRDSSYEQYF. CDR3 bases: TGTGCCAGCACCAGGGACAGCTCCTACGAGCAGTACTTC. The chain carries TRBV12-3 or TRBV12-4 and TRBJ2-7; TRBD1 matches at 7 bases. V lost 7 bases, J lost 0 bases, and 3 bases stayed unmatched. The CDR3 has 13 amino acids.

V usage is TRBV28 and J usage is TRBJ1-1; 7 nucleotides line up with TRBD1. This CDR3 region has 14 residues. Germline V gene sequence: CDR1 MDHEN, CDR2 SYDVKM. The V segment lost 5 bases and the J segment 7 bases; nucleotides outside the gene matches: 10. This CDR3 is CASSPHRGGGEAFF. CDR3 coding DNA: TGTGCCAGCAGTCCTCACAGGGGAGGGGGTGAAGCTTTCTTT.

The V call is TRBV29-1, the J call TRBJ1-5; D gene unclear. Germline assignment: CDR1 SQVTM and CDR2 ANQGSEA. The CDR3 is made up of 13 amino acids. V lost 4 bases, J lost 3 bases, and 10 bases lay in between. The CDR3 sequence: CSVGETNNQPQHF. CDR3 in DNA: TGCAGCGTTGGAGAAACCAACAATCAGCCCCAGCATTTT.

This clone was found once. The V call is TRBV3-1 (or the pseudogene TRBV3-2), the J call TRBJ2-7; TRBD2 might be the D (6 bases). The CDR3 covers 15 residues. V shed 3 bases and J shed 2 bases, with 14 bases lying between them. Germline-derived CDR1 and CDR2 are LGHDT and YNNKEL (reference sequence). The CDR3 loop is CASSHTGTPTYEQYF. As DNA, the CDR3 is TGTGCCAGCAGCCACACCGGGACTCCGACCTACGAGCAGTACTTC.

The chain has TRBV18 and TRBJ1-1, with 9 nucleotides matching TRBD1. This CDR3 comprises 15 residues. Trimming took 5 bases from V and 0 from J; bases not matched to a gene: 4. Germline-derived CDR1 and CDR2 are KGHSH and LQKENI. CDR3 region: CASSAQGALNTEAFF. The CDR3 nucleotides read TGTGCCAGCTCAGCACAGGGGGCCCTGAACACTGAAGCTTTCTTT.

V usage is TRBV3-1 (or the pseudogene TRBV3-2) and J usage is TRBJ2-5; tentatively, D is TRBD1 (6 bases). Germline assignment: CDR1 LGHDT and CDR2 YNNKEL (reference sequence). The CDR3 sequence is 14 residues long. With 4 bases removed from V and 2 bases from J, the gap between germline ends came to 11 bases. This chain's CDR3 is CASSRGTHQETQYF. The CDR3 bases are TGTGCCAGCAGCCGAGGGACACATCAAGAGACCCAGTACTTC.

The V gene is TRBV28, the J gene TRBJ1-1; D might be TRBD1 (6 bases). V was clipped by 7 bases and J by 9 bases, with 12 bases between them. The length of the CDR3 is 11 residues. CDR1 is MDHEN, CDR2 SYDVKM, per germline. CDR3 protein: CASTGGGKAFF. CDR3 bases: TGTGCCAGCACGGGAGGGGGAAAAGCTTTCTTT.

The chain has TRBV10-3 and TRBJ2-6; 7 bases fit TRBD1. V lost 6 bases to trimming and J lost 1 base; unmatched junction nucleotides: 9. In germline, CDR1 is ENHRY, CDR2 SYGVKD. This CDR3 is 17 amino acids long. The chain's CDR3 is CAIRGTGEGSGANVLTF. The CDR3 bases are TGTGCCATCAGAGGAACAGGGGAAGGGTCTGGGGCCAACGTCCTGACTTTC.

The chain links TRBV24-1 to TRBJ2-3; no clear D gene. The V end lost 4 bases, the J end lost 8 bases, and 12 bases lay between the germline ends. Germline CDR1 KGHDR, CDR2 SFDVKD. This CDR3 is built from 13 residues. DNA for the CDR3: TGTGCCACCAGTGACGATTCACAGACTACGCAGTATTTT. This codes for CATSDDSQTTQYF.

The CDR3 loop reads CASSLQGRETQYF. CDR3 nucleotide sequence: TGTGCCAGCAGTCTCCAGGGTAGGGAGACCCAGTACTTC. The rearrangement uses TRBV25-1 and TRBJ2-5; D perhaps matches TRBD1 (5 bases). CDR1 is MGHDK, CDR2 SYGVNS, per germline. The CDR3 length is 13 residues. The germline V and J ends were trimmed by 5 bases and 5 bases, with 12 bases remaining between them.

The CDR3 DNA follows: TGTGCCAGTACCCAATCGAGGGGAAGGGAAGCTTTCTTT. Residues: CASTQSRGREAFF. The rearrangement joins TRBV19 to TRBJ1-1, with a tentative D call TRBD1 (5 bases). This CDR3 contains 13 residues. Per the germline V gene, CDR1 is LNHDA and CDR2 is SQIVND (reference sequence). The V end was cut by 7 bases, the J end by 8 bases, with 17 bases between.

The CDR3 DNA reads as TGTGCCAGCAGACCCGACAGGGGGGAGTACAATGAGCAGTTCTTC. This gives the protein CASRPDRGEYNEQFF. The chain uses TRBV7-2 and TRBJ2-1; 9 positions agree with TRBD1. Germline assignment: CDR1 SGHTA and CDR2 FQGNSA. V gave up 6 bases and J gave up 4 bases; unmatched junction bases: 7. The CDR3 extends over 15 amino acids.

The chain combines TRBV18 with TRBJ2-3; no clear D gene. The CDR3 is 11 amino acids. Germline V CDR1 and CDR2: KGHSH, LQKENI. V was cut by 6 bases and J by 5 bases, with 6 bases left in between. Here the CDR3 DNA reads TGTGCCAGCTCGTTAGTAGATACGCAGTATTTT. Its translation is CASSLVDTQYF.

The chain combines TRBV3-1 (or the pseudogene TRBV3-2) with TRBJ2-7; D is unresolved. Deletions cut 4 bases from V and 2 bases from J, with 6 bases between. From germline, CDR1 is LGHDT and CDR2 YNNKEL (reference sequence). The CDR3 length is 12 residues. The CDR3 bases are TGTGCCAGCAGCCCTGGAGCCTACGAGCAGTACTTC. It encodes CASSPGAYEQYF.

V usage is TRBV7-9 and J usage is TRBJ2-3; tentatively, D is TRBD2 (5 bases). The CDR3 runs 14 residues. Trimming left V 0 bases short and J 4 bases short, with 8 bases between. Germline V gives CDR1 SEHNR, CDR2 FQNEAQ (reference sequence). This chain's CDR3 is CASSLAGVSDTQYF. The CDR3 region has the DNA TGTGCCAGCAGCTTAGCGGGAGTCTCAGATACGCAGTATTTT.

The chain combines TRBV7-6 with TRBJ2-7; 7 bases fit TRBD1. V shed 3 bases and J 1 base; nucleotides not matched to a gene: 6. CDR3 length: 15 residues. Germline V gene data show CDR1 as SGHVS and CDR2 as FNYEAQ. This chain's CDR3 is CASSLSGTVSYEQYF. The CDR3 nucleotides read TGTGCCAGCAGCTTGTCCGGGACAGTTTCCTACGAGCAGTACTTC.